The 32 T cell receptor beta chains below all came from one sample that was sequenced in a study of CD4 T cell repertoires in COVID-19. Profiling relied on immunoSEQ multiplex PCR, and the TCRdb table lists in-frame clones only, not all of them. The sample holds approximately 22,000 clones; around 87% are singletons and the top ten take roughly 0.6%. Sequencing was done directly on freshly isolated, uncultured memory T cells. This material consisted of central memory CD4+ T cells from blood, taken before the COVID-19 pandemic. The receptors derive from a human donor who had COVID-19.

This chain joins TRBV10-3 and TRBJ1-1; 7 bases map to TRBD1. CDR3 length: 16 residues. The germline CDR1 and CDR2 sequences are ENHRY and SYGVKD. V lost 4 bases, J lost 6 bases, and 14 bases stayed unmatched. DNA for the CDR3: TGTGCCATCAGTGGAGTCGGGAGGGGGCTCGACGCTGAAGCTTTCTTT. This sequence encodes CAISGVGRGLDAEAFF.

This rearrangement joins TRBV7-7 to TRBJ2-5, with D possibly TRBD1 on 6 matching bases. In germline, CDR1 is SSHAT, CDR2 FNYEAQ (reference sequence). With 0 bases removed from V and 1 base from J, the gap between germline ends came to 12 bases. This CDR3 has 16 residues. CDR3 sequence reads: CASSLASPGAQETQYF. CDR3 DNA: TGTGCCAGCAGCTTAGCGTCCCCAGGGGCCCAAGAGACCCAGTACTTC.

This chain links TRBV25-1 with TRBJ2-7; possibly TRBD2 for D (5 bases). V lost 6 bases to trimming and J lost 4 bases, with 13 bases between them. CDR1 MGHDK and CDR2 SYGVNS come from the germline V gene. This CDR3 is built from 13 residues. The CDR3 is CASSGEMRYEQYF. CDR3 DNA: TGTGCCAGCAGCGGGGAAATGAGGTACGAGCAGTACTTC.

J is TRBJ2-7 and V is TRBV6-1; 9 nucleotides match TRBD1. The CDR3 sequence is 15 residues long. Germline CDR1 MNHNS, CDR2 SASEGT. V lost 6 bases, J lost 4 bases, and 10 bases stayed unmatched. CDR3: CASSPSDRGRYEQYF. The DNA of the CDR3 is TGTGCCAGCAGCCCCTCGGACAGGGGAAGGTACGAGCAGTACTTC.

CDR3 nucleotides: TGTGCCAGTAGTATAGACTGGACAGGGGGCCCCAATCAGCCCCAGCATTTT. As protein: CASSIDWTGGPNQPQHF. The rearrangement joins TRBV19 to TRBJ1-5; TRBD1 aligns across 11 bases. Germline-derived CDR1 and CDR2 are LNHDA and SQIVND (reference sequence). V shed 0 bases, J shed 3 bases, and the junction held 4 bases outside the gene matches. CDR3 length: 17 residues.

The chain is built from TRBV5-4 and TRBJ2-5; 11 bases fit TRBD2. The germline CDR1 and CDR2 sequences are SGHNT and YYREEE (reference sequence). The CDR3 runs 16 residues. The ends lost 6 bases at V and 2 bases at J; junction bases unmatched: 9. In DNA form, the CDR3 reads TGTGCCAGCACCCCCTCCAGGACTAGCGGGCAAGAGACCCAGTACTTC. Its protein is CASTPSRTSGQETQYF.

The rearrangement links TRBV6-5 to TRBJ1-5; 8 nucleotides match TRBD1. V was clipped by 7 bases and J by 7 bases; unmatched bases: 12. CDR3 length: 15 residues. Germline CDR1 is MNHEY and CDR2 is SVGAGI. The CDR3: CASKQGGLSGQPQHF. The CDR3 nucleotides read TGTGCCAGCAAACAGGGGGGCCTAAGTGGACAGCCCCAGCATTTT.

This clone was counted once. This chain links TRBV7-9 with TRBJ1-1, with 9 nucleotides matching TRBD1. Germline V gene lookup returns CDR1 SEHNR and CDR2 FQNEAQ (reference sequence). The V segment lost 5 bases and the J segment 6 bases; nucleotides outside the gene matches: 7. This CDR3 is built from 14 residues. The CDR3 DNA reads TGTGCCAGCAGCCTACAGGGGGCGGTTTCTGAAGCTTTCTTT. As protein: CASSLQGAVSEAFF.

This clone appeared a single time. CDR3 bases: TGTGCCAGCAGGACCACCGGAGCCCAGCGCGAGACCCAGTACTTC. This codes for CASRTTGAQRETQYF. The V call is TRBV7-8, the J call TRBJ2-5; D gene unclear. This CDR3 comprises 15 residues. The V end lost 6 bases, the J end lost 5 bases, and 19 bases lay between the germline ends. Germline V lookup: CDR1 SGHVS, CDR2 FQNEAQ.

The chain links TRBV5-1 to TRBJ2-7; a weak D match, TRBD2 (5 bases). The CDR3 totals 12 residues. Germline values: CDR1 SGHRS, CDR2 YFSETQ. Trimming took off 0 bases at V and 4 bases at J, with 5 bases between the two ends. The CDR3 spells CASSLGRYEQYF. The CDR3 DNA is TGCGCCAGCAGCTTGGGGAGGTACGAGCAGTACTTC.

This sequence joins TRBV6-5 and TRBJ2-7; D possibly corresponds to TRBD2 (5 bases). CDR1 and CDR2 (germline): MNHEY, SVGAGI. V was pared by 5 bases and J by 4 bases, with 18 bases between. This CDR3 has 15 residues. CDR3 sequence reads: CASSGSVSSGYEQYF. CDR3 coding DNA: TGTGCCAGCAGTGGGAGCGTTTCGTCAGGATACGAGCAGTACTTC.

The rearrangement joins TRBV5-6 to TRBJ1-4, with 9 bases lining up with TRBD1. There are 16 residues in the CDR3. Germline V lookup: CDR1 SGHDT, CDR2 YYEEEE. Trimming cost V 5 bases and J 7 bases; bases outside gene matches: 12. CDR3 residues: CASSTLPGQGSEKLFF. The DNA for the CDR3 is TGTGCCAGCAGTACATTGCCGGGACAGGGAAGTGAAAAACTGTTTTTT.

V gene TRBV5-1 combines with J gene TRBJ1-3; no reliable D call. V was trimmed by 3 bases and J by 8 bases, leaving 12 bases between them. The CDR3 is 13 residues long. Germline V gene data show CDR1 as SGHRS and CDR2 as YFSETQ. The DNA for the CDR3 is TGCGCCAGCAGCTGGACTAAGGAGGACACCATATATTTT. Translating gives CASSWTKEDTIYF.

The CDR3 sequence: CASSELAGVGEAQYF. CDR3 DNA sequence: TGTGCCAGCAGTGAACTAGCGGGAGTAGGGGAGGCCCAGTACTTC. This sequence joins TRBV2 and TRBJ2-5, with 10 nucleotides matching TRBD2. Germline CDR1 SNHLY, CDR2 FYNNEI. This CDR3 contains 15 residues. The V and J ends lost 2 bases and 9 bases, in that order; junction bases with no gene match: 9. The whole variable domain, filled in from reference TRBV2 and TRBJ2-5, reads EPEVTQTPSHQVTQMGQEVILRCVPISNHLYFYWYRQILGQKVEFLVSFYNNEISEKSEIFDDQFSVERPDGSNFTLKIRSTKLEDSAMYFCASSELAGVGEAQYFGPGTRLLVL.

This rearrangement joins TRBV15 to TRBJ2-3, with TRBD2 matching over 12 bases. Germline V gene data show CDR1 as LNHNV and CDR2 as YYDKDF (reference sequence). The trim removed 0 bases at V and 2 bases at J, leaving 6 bases unmatched. This CDR3 spans 18 amino acids. DNA of the CDR3: TGTGCCACCAGCAGAGAAGCTTGGACTAGCGGGACCACAGATACGCAGTATTTT. It encodes CATSREAWTSGTTDTQYF.

The chain joins TRBV10-3 to TRBJ1-4, with D hard to call. There are 16 residues in the CDR3. The V end was cut by 2 bases, the J end by 0 bases, with 10 bases between. CDR1 and CDR2 (germline): ENHRY, SYGVKD. CDR3 residues: CAISERVSATNEKLFF. The CDR3 DNA reads TGTGCCATCAGTGAGCGGGTGTCAGCAACTAATGAAAAACTGTTTTTT.

The chain is built from TRBV5-6 and TRBJ1-2, with D possibly matching TRBD1 (6 bases). The ends were cut back, 2 bases at V and 7 bases at J, with 15 bases in the middle. In germline, CDR1 is SGHDT, CDR2 YYEEEE. The CDR3 has 14 amino acids. CDR3 protein: CASSFEGVSFGYTF. The CDR3 region has the DNA TGTGCCAGCAGCTTTGAGGGGGTCAGTTTTGGCTACACCTTC.

The CDR3 region is CASSFQGQANTEAFF. The CDR3 bases are TGTGCCAGCAGCTTTCAGGGCCAGGCCAACACTGAAGCTTTCTTT. The chain has TRBV12-1 and TRBJ1-1; the table calls TRBD1, which could not be checked here. TRBV12-1 is annotated as a pseudogene. The CDR3 runs to 15 residues.

The rearrangement uses TRBV7-9 and TRBJ2-1, with D possibly being TRBD2 (7 bases). V lost 1 base, J lost 6 bases, and 16 bases lay in between. Germline loops: CDR1 SEHNR, CDR2 FQNEAQ (reference sequence). This CDR3 has 16 residues. CDR3 loop: CASSLVTGGGGNEQFF. DNA for the CDR3: TGTGCCAGCAGCTTAGTTACTGGCGGGGGCGGCAATGAGCAGTTCTTC.

This clone has only one observation. The chain employs TRBV21-1 and TRBJ1-1. TRBV21-1 is shown as a pseudogene. The CDR3 extends over 14 amino acids. CDR3 amino acids: CASSKVCKNTEAFF. The CDR3 nucleotides read TGTGCCAGCAGCAAAGTGTGTAAGAACACTGAAGCTTTCTTT.

The CDR3 DNA is TGTGCCAGCAGTTACGGGGGGACCGTTCGTGCAGATACGCAGTATTTT. Translating it yields CASSYGGTVRADTQYF. The chain carries TRBV6-5 and TRBJ2-3; D is perhaps TRBD2 (6 bases). Between the trimmed V and J ends, which lost 2 bases and 4 bases, there was a span of 16 bases. Germline V gene lookup returns CDR1 MNHEY and CDR2 SVGAGI. This CDR3 comprises 16 residues.

The chain joins TRBV10-3 to TRBJ1-5; 11 nucleotides agree with TRBD1. Germline-derived CDR1 and CDR2 are ENHRY and SYGVKD. Losses at the gene ends were 4 bases for V and 2 bases for J; bases not matched to a gene: 4. CDR3 length equals 16 residues. CDR3 sequence (DNA): TGTGCCATCAGTGGGGGGACAGGGGGTGGCAATCAGCCCCAGCATTTT. Amino acids: CAISGGTGGGNQPQHF.

This clone was counted a single time. The chain couples TRBV28 to TRBJ2-7; D might be TRBD1 (6 bases). Per germline, CDR1 MDHEN and CDR2 SYDVKM. Trimming took off 4 bases at V and 0 bases at J, with 19 bases between the two ends. CDR3 length: 17 residues. CDR3 DNA: TGTGCCAGCAGTTACAGGGTCAAGAGGGCCAGCTCCTACGAGCAGTACTTC. Its translation: CASSYRVKRASSYEQYF.

This clone was recorded a few times. This sequence joins TRBV28 and TRBJ2-7; maybe TRBD2 (5 bases). This CDR3 contains 17 residues. The germline V and J ends were trimmed by 5 bases and 3 bases, with 23 bases remaining between them. CDR1 and CDR2 (germline): MDHEN, SYDVKM. The CDR3 protein is CASSPPGVPRSYYEQYF. CDR3 sequence (DNA): TGTGCCAGCAGTCCTCCCGGGGTACCTAGAAGCTACTACGAGCAGTACTTC.

This clone was detected only once. V and J are TRBV5-6 and TRBJ1-4; 9 nucleotides align to TRBD1. Trimming took 2 bases from V and 0 from J; bases not matched to a gene: 11. The CDR3 totals 19 residues. CDR1 is SGHDT and CDR2 is YYEEEE in the germline V gene. CDR3 region: CASSLFSSDRGATNEKLFF. CDR3 DNA: TGTGCCAGCAGCTTATTTTCCTCGGACAGGGGAGCAACTAATGAAAAACTGTTTTTT.

The rearrangement links TRBV5-1 to TRBJ2-5; the match to TRBD2 covers 14 bases. The J segment lost 3 bases and the V segment lost 0 bases, leaving 7 bases of the junction unmatched. This CDR3 comprises 18 residues. Germline V CDR1 and CDR2: SGHRS, YFSETQ. In DNA, the CDR3 is TGCGCCAGCAGCTTGGATGTGACTAGCGGGGGGGCGGAAGAGACCCAGTACTTC. Protein: CASSLDVTSGGAEETQYF.

The gene calls are TRBV27 and TRBJ1-5; D remains ambiguous. Germline CDR1 and CDR2: MNHEY and SMNVEV (reference sequence). Trimming took off 4 bases at V and 0 bases at J, with 7 bases between the two ends. CDR3 length: 14 residues. CDR3 protein: CASSSVYSNQPQHF. In nucleotides, the CDR3 is TGTGCCAGCAGTTCAGTTTATAGCAATCAGCCCCAGCATTTT.

J is TRBJ1-2 and V is TRBV5-5, with 7 bases aligning to TRBD1. The germline gives CDR1 SGHKS, CDR2 YYEKEE (reference sequence). The CDR3 extends over 13 amino acids. With 6 bases clipped from V and 2 bases from J, the junction kept 4 bases outside the gene matches. CDR3 loop: CASTRQGNYGYTF. CDR3 sequence (DNA): TGTGCCAGCACCAGACAGGGAAACTATGGCTACACCTTC.

This clone was observed a single time. The gene calls are TRBV5-6 and TRBJ2-1; D perhaps matches TRBD2 (6 bases). The V end lost 1 base, the J end lost 3 bases, and 17 bases lay between the germline ends. This CDR3 has 17 amino acids. The germline CDR1 and CDR2 sequences are SGHDT and YYEEEE. The CDR3 region has the DNA TGTGCCAGCAGCTTGTCCGGAGGACTAATCCTCTACAATGAGCAGTTCTTC. Protein sequence: CASSLSGGLILYNEQFF.

The chain is built from TRBV5-1 and TRBJ1-2; D might be TRBD1 (5 bases). CDR3 size: 16 residues. V was clipped by 4 bases and J by 3 bases, with 19 bases between them. CDR1 and CDR2 (germline): SGHRS, YFSETQ. CDR3 DNA sequence: TGCGCCAGCAGCCCGTCTCCCGGGGGGGTGGACTATGGCTACACCTTC. It yields the protein CASSPSPGGVDYGYTF.

About this clone: Germline is not matched at one junction end, which may reflect a read error. In the same sample, other DNA sequences code for this CDR3. This chain connects TRBV6-1 to TRBJ2-7; TRBD1 or TRBD2 may be the D gene (6 bases each). Germline CDR1 reads MNHNS; CDR2 reads SASEGT. CDR3 length: 11 residues. The CDR3 spells CASSEGGQQYF. The CDR3 DNA reads as TGTGCTAGCAGTGAGGGGGGACAGCAGTACTTC.

V is TRBV6-5 and J is TRBJ2-1, with 7 nucleotides matching TRBD2. The germline V gene encodes CDR1 MNHEY and CDR2 SVGAGI. CDR3 length equals 16 residues. The V gene end was trimmed by 0 bases and the J gene end by 8 bases; junction bases not matched to a gene: 10. The CDR3 protein is CASSYSREARVDEQFF. CDR3 bases: TGTGCCAGCAGTTACTCTCGGGAGGCCCGAGTCGATGAGCAGTTCTTC.